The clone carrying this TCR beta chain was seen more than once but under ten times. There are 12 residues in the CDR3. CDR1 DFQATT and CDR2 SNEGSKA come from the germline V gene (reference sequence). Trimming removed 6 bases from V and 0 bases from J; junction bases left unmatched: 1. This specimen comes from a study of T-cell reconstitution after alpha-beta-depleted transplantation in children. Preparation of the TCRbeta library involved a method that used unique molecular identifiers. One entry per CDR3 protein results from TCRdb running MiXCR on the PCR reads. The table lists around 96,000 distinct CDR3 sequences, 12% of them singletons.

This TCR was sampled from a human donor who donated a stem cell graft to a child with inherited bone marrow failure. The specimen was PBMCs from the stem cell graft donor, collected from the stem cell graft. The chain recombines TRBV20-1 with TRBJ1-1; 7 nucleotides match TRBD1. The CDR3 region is CSAQGVNTEAFF. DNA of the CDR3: TGCAGTGCCCAGGGGGTGAACACTGAAGCTTTCTTT.